Listed below are T cell receptor beta chains from one sample, sequenced in a study of blood T cell repertoires in COVID-19. Clones were read by immunoSEQ multiplex PCR, and TCRdb kept only the in-frame ones, dropping some. Of hundreds of thousands of clones in the sample, around 89% are singletons; the top ten hold approximately 9%. The sample taken for sequencing was PBMCs or T cells enriched from blood (not recorded which). These receptors all come from a man aged 40-49 years who had recovered from COVID-19. Each CDR3 is given with its conserved first and last residue. A D gene is named only where the DNA matches it firmly. Clone size is given for some rows only: seen once, a few or many times, or a class if the clone is expanded.

many,TRBV28,NA,TRBJ1-2,TGTGCCAGCAGGAGGCAGGGGAGAAACTATGGCTACACCTTC,CASRRQGRNYGYTF
NA,TRBV7-3,NA,TRBJ2-1,TGTGCCAGCAGCCAAGACAGCTCAAACTACAATGAGCAGTTCTTC,CASSQDSSNYNEQFF
NA,TRBV11-2,NA,TRBJ2-5,TGTGCCAGCAGCTTAATTCCCTCAGGGGAAGAGACCCAGTACTTC,CASSLIPSGEETQYF
NA,TRBV3-1/TRBV3-2,NA,TRBJ2-3,TGTGCCAGCAGCCTCCTGCGGGGAATAGATACGCAGTATTTT,CASSLLRGIDTQYF
NA,TRBV27,TRBD2,TRBJ2-1,TGTGCCAGCAGTCCCTCGGGGGGTGCCTACAATGAGCAGTTCTTC,CASSPSGGAYNEQFF
NA,TRBV7-9,TRBD1,TRBJ2-7,TGTGCCAGCAGCCGGACAGGGGGCAATATCTACGAGCAGTACTTC,CASSRTGGNIYEQYF
NA,TRBV19,TRBD2,TRBJ2-7,TGTGCCAGTAGTTTGGCTAGCGGGAGGGACTACGAGCAGTACTTC,CASSLASGRDYEQYF
NA,TRBV29-1,NA,TRBJ1-1,TGCAGCGTTGGTCGGCGGATGAACACTGAAGCTTTCTTT,CSVGRRMNTEAFF
NA,TRBV5-1,TRBD1,TRBJ1-5,TGCGCCAGCAGCCGGACAGGGGGCGGAAGCAATCAGCCCCAGCATTTT,CASSRTGGGSNQPQHF
NA,TRBV7-9,NA,TRBJ2-5,TGTGCCAGCAGCTTCGGAGGACGAGCATCTTTGCCCCAGTACTTC,CASSFGGRASLPQYF
NA,TRBV3-1/TRBV3-2,NA,TRBJ2-3,TGTGCCAGCAGCCAACGGTCAGGGACGCAGTATTTT,CASSQRSGTQYF